This TCR beta chain was profiled in a study of blood T cell repertoires in COVID-19. Trimming took 4 bases from V and 6 from J, leaving 22 bases between them. Germline CDR1 reads MNHNS; CDR2 reads SASEGT. The CDR3 has 16 amino acids. Sequencing was performed with immunoSEQ multiplex PCR; in TCRdb, only in-frame clones are kept and a portion is missing. This table holds around 480,000 clones, about nine tenths found once. Participants were aged roughly 18 to 100 years from around 25 US areas. Two consecutive negative NP/OP PCR tests, clearance, or resolved symptoms defined Cohort 3 recovery. The receptor comes from a woman aged 18-30 years who had recovered from COVID-19. The chain employs TRBV6-1 and TRBJ2-7; D gene uncertain. Sequencing used PBMCs or T cells enriched from blood (not recorded which). The CDR3 is CASSGEQIKPLSEQYF. CDR3 bases: TGTGCCAGCAGTGGCGAACAGATAAAGCCCCTCAGCGAGCAGTACTTC.